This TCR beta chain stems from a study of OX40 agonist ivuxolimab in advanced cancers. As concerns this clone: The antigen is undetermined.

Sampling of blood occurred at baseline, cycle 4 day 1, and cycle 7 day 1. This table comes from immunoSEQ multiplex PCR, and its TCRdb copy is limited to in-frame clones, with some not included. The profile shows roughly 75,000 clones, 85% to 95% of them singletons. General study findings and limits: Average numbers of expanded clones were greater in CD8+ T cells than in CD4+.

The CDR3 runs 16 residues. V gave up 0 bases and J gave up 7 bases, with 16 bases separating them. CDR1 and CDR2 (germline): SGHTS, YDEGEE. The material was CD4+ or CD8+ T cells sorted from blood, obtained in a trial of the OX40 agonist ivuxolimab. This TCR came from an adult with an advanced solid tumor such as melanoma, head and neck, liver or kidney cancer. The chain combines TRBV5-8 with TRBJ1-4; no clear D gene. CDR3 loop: CASSLAPERRGEKLFF. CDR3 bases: TGTGCCAGCAGCTTGGCCCCCGAACGTCGGGGTGAAAAACTGTTTTTT.